These T cell receptor beta chains were read from a single sample in a study of CD8 T cells in ankylosing spondylitis. Each CDR3 protein is one row after TCRdb ran MiXCR on the 5' RACE reads. The sample shows approximately 220,000 distinct CDR3 sequences, about 26% of them seen only once. The sequenced material came from blood, either unsorted or a sorted T cell fraction (not recorded which). The receptor set was obtained from a male donor with ankylosing spondylitis or in good health (not recorded which). Both conserved end residues are part of each CDR3. A D gene is named only where the DNA matches it firmly. Size is stated for part of the rows, as once, few or many counts, or as a class when the clone is expanded.

TRBV12-3/TRBV12-4	NA	NA	TRBJ2-2	CASSLMGAGEGGELFF	TGTGCCAGCAGTTTAATGGGGGCGGGAGAAGGCGGGGAGCTGTTTTTT
TRBV6-5	TRBD2	many	TRBJ2-3	CASSYLAGATDTQYF	TGTGCCAGCAGTTACCTGGCGGGAGCCACAGATACGCAGTATTTT
TRBV5-1	TRBD1	NA	TRBJ2-7	CASSGDSYSEQYF	TGCGCCAGCAGCGGGGACAGTTATAGCGAGCAGTACTTC
TRBV4-2	TRBD1	few	TRBJ2-5	CASSQDIGGQGRETQYF	TGTGCCAGCAGCCAAGATATCGGAGGACAGGGACGAGAGACCCAGTACTTC
TRBV25-1	TRBD2	few	TRBJ2-1	CASSEGQSSGSDEQFF	TGTGCCAGCAGTGAGGGGCAGTCTAGCGGGAGCGATGAGCAGTTCTTC
TRBV6-7	NA	many	TRBJ2-7	CAGPHSYEQYF	TGTGCCGGACCGCACAGCTACGAGCAGTACTTC
TRBV12-3/TRBV12-4	TRBD1	few	TRBJ1-4	CASSEDRGREKLFF	TGTGCCAGCAGCGAAGACAGGGGGCGCGAAAAACTGTTTTTT
TRBV12-3/TRBV12-4	NA	many	TRBJ2-5	CASSPPGLSRETQYF	TGTGCCAGCAGTCCGCCGGGCCTAAGTCGGGAGACCCAGTACTTC
TRBV5-1	TRBD2	NA	TRBJ2-1	CASSFLGTSSNNEQFF	TGCGCCAGCAGCTTTTTGGGGACTAGCAGCAACAATGAGCAGTTCTTC
TRBV3-1	NA	NA	TRBJ2-5	CASSQGSGETQYF	TGTGCCAGCAGCCAAGGGAGCGGGGAGACCCAGTACTTC
TRBV11-2	NA	NA	TRBJ2-1	CASSPGQEQFF	TGTGCCAGCAGCCCGGGACAAGAGCAGTTCTTC
TRBV5-1	TRBD1	NA	TRBJ1-6	CASSPGQNSPLHF	TGCGCCAGCAGCCCGGGACAGAATTCACCCCTCCACTTT
TRBV6-1	TRBD1	many	TRBJ2-7	CASRTGTGILSYEQYF	TGTGCCAGCAGGACGGGGACAGGTATTCTCTCCTACGAGCAGTACTTC
TRBV27	NA	many	TRBJ2-3	CASIPNRGGADTQYF	TGTGCCAGCATCCCTAACAGGGGAGGGGCAGATACGCAGTATTTT
TRBV29-1	NA	NA	TRBJ2-5	CSVGNAVGREGTQYF	TGCAGCGTTGGAAACGCAGTGGGAAGGGAAGGAACCCAGTACTTC
TRBV7-3	TRBD2	many	TRBJ2-1	CASSPLAGVRNEQFF	TGTGCCAGCAGCCCACTAGCGGGAGTCCGCAATGAGCAGTTCTTC
TRBV18	NA	NA	TRBJ1-5	CASSPGQESNQPQHF	TGTGCCAGCTCACCGGGGCAGGAAAGCAATCAGCCCCAGCATTTT
TRBV12-3/TRBV12-4	NA	NA	TRBJ2-1	CASSFWDNEQFF	TGTGCCAGCAGTTTCTGGGACAATGAGCAGTTCTTC
TRBV7-2	NA	NA	TRBJ1-2	CASSFDRTVGYTF	TGTGCCAGCAGCTTTGACAGGACGGTTGGCTACACCTTC
TRBV11-3	NA	NA	TRBJ2-7	CASSWARDYEQYF	TGTGCCAGCAGCTGGGCCAGGGACTACGAGCAGTACTTC
TRBV7-6	NA	many	TRBJ1-4	CASSRRGGGYEKLFF	TGTGCCAGCAGCAGAAGGGGCGGGGGTTATGAAAAACTGTTTTTT
TRBV29-1	TRBD2	NA	TRBJ2-3	CSVPGGSFTDTQYF	TGCAGCGTTCCGGGGGGGTCCTTCACAGATACGCAGTATTTT
TRBV29-1	TRBD2	few	TRBJ2-1	CSAPWVAGGGEQFF	TGCAGCGCCCCGTGGGTAGCGGGAGGTGGTGAGCAGTTCTTC
TRBV11-3	TRBD2	many	TRBJ2-2	CASSLFSGSGTGELFF	TGTGCCAGCAGCTTATTTAGCGGGAGCGGGACCGGGGAGCTGTTTTTT
TRBV6-5	TRBD1	many	TRBJ2-7	CASSYSGQGGRNEQYF	TGTGCCAGCAGTTATTCCGGACAGGGCGGACGCAACGAGCAGTACTTC
TRBV29-1	TRBD1	NA	TRBJ2-3	CSVVQRTGVATDTQYF	TGCAGCGTTGTCCAGAGGACAGGGGTAGCCACAGATACGCAGTATTTT
TRBV10-3	TRBD1	NA	TRBJ2-7	CAISDGTGLYEQYF	TGTGCCATCAGTGACGGGACAGGGTTGTACGAGCAGTACTTC
TRBV7-3	NA	few	TRBJ2-2	CASSLEKYTGELFF	TGTGCCAGCAGCTTGGAAAAATACACCGGGGAGCTGTTTTTT
TRBV4-2	NA	many	TRBJ2-7	CASSQDRGASYEQYF	TGTGCCAGCAGCCAAGATCGGGGGGCTTCCTACGAGCAGTACTTC
TRBV20-1	NA	NA	TRBJ1-5	CSARDRGGDQPQHF	TGCAGTGCTAGAGACAGGGGAGGCGATCAGCCCCAGCATTTT
TRBV9	NA	NA	TRBJ2-5	CASSVVGGETQYF	TGTGCCAGCAGCGTAGTGGGGGGAGAGACCCAGTACTTC
TRBV10-3	TRBD1	NA	TRBJ2-6	CASGTASGANVLTF	TGTGCCTCCGGGACAGCCTCTGGGGCCAACGTCCTGACTTTC
TRBV6-1	TRBD2	many	TRBJ2-1	CASSPSGSGSYNEQFF	TGTGCCAGCAGCCCTAGCGGGAGCGGGTCCTACAATGAGCAGTTCTTC
TRBV24-1	NA	NA	TRBJ2-7	CATSGGGSYEQYF	TGTGCCACCAGTGGCGGAGGGAGCTACGAGCAGTACTTC
TRBV29-1	TRBD2	many	TRBJ2-5	CSVVGLAEETQYF	TGCAGCGTCGTTGGACTAGCGGAAGAGACCCAGTACTTC
TRBV6-5	NA	NA	TRBJ2-3	CASSYGRASGTDTQYF	TGTGCCAGCAGTTACGGTCGGGCAAGCGGCACAGATACGCAGTATTTT
TRBV11-1	NA	many	TRBJ2-1	CASSLSGGQFF	TGTGCCAGCAGCTTATCGGGTGGGCAGTTCTTC
TRBV4-3	TRBD2	NA	TRBJ2-7	CASSQGTSSGLGEQYF	TGCGCCAGCAGCCAAGGGACTAGCTCGGGGTTGGGGGAGCAGTACTTC
TRBV10-3	TRBD1	few	TRBJ2-7	CAISAGDRFSYEQYF	TGTGCCATCAGTGCAGGGGACAGGTTCTCCTACGAGCAGTACTTC
TRBV10-2	TRBD2	NA	TRBJ2-1	CASSDGGRASYNEQFF	TGCGCCAGCAGTGACGGCGGGAGGGCCTCCTACAATGAGCAGTTCTTC
TRBV20-1	NA	few	TRBJ2-7	CSASSPAELYEQYF	TGCAGTGCTAGCTCTCCAGCGGAACTTTACGAGCAGTACTTC
TRBV15	NA	NA	TRBJ1-5	CATSRAGAQNQPQHF	TGTGCCACCAGCAGAGCTGGGGCCCAGAATCAGCCCCAGCATTTT
TRBV6-5	NA	NA	TRBJ2-5	CASSRNEETQYF	TGTGCCAGCAGCCGCAATGAGGAGACCCAGTACTTC
TRBV24-1	NA	few	TRBJ2-1	CATSDPRLGPVNEQFF	TGTGCCACCAGTGACCCTCGACTAGGCCCCGTCAATGAGCAGTTCTTC
TRBV5-1	NA	few	TRBJ2-5	CASSLYPTGTSGGETQYF	TGCGCCAGCAGCTTGTACCCCACCGGGACGTCGGGGGGCGAGACCCAGTACTTC